One T cell receptor (beta chain) is described in this entry. Its antigen is undetermined. Via MiXCR, TCRdb re-called the 5' RACE reads, giving one row per CDR3 protein. The table records 340,000 or so distinct CDR3 sequences, approximately 12% of them present only once. This entry comes from a study of T cells after yellow fever vaccination. Germline CDR1 and CDR2: ENHRY and SYGVKD. The CDR3 contains 15 residues. V was pared by 3 bases and J by 3 bases, with 7 bases of the junction left unmatched. Study-wide results and caveats: Contamination of FACS-sorted repertoires by abundant clonotypes from the bulk population could occur.

Sequenced here: CD4+ T cells sorted from PBMCs, sampled 15 days after the yellow fever booster vaccination. The clonotype comes from a man between 18 and 29 years old who received the YFV17D yellow fever vaccine. The chain employs TRBV10-3 and TRBJ1-1, with 7 positions matching TRBD1. The chain's CDR3 is CAISDLTGMDTEAFF. In nucleotides, the CDR3 is TGTGCCATCAGTGACTTGACAGGGATGGACACTGAAGCTTTCTTT.